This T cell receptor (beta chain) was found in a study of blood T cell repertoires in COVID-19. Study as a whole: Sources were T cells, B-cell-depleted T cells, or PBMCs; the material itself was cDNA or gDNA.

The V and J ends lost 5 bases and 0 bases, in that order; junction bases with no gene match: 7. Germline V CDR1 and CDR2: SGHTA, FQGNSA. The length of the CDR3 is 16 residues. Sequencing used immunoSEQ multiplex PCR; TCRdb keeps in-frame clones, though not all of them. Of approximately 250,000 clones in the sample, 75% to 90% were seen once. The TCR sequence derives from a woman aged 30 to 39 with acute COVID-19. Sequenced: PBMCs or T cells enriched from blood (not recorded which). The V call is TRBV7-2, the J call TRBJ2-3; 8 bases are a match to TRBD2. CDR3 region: CASSLMSSGSTDTQYF. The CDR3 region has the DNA TGTGCCAGCAGCCTCATGTCTAGCGGGAGCACAGATACGCAGTATTTT.